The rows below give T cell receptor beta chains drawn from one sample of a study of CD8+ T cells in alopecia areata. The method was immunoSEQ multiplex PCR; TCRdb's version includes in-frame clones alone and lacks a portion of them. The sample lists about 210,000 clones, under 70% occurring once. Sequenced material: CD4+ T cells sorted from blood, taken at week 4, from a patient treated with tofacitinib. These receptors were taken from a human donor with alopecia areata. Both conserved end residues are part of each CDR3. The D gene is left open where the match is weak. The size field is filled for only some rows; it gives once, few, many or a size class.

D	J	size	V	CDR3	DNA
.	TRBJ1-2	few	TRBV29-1	CSVDGQYYGYTF	TGCAGCGTTGATGGTCAGTACTATGGCTACACCTTC
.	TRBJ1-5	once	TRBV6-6	CASSYSQGNQPQHF	TGTGCCAGCAGTTACTCCCAAGGGAATCAGCCCCAGCATTTT
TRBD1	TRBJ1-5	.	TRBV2	CASSRDRVGQPQHF	TGTGCCAGCAGCCGGGACAGGGTTGGGCAGCCCCAGCATTTT
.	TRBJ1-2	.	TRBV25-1	CASSPGEGGYTF	TGTGCCAGCAGTCCGGGAGAGGGTGGCTACACCTTC
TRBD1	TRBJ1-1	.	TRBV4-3	CASGRGTGDTEAFF	TGCGCCAGCGGGCGTGGAACAGGGGACACTGAAGCTTTCTTT
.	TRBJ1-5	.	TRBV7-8	CASSLERNSNQPQHF	TGTGCCAGCAGCTTGGAGAGAAATAGCAATCAGCCCCAGCATTTT
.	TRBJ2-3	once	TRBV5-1	CASSLVSDSTDTQYF	TGCGCCAGCAGCTTGGTCTCGGACTCCACAGATACGCAGTATTTT
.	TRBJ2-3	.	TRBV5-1	CASSLAVGTTDTQYF	TGCGCCAGCAGCTTGGCCGTGGGGACCACAGATACGCAGTATTTT
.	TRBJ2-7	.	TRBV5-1	CASSLMGEQYF	TGCGCCAGCAGCCTCATGGGCGAGCAGTACTTC
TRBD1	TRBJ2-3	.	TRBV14	CASSRDRVTTDTQYF	TGTGCCAGCAGCCGGGACAGGGTCACGACAGATACGCAGTATTTT
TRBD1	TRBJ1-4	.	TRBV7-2	CASSLGQREKLFF	TGTGCCAGCAGCCTGGGACAGAGAGAAAAACTGTTTTTT
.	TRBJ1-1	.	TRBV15	CATSRRTDTEAFF	TGTGCCACCAGCAGACGGACAGATACTGAAGCTTTCTTT
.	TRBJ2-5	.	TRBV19	CASNSDRSRETQYF	TGTGCCAGTAATTCTGACAGGTCCAGGGAGACCCAGTACTTC
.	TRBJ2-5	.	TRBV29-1	CSVASRFQVGETQYF	TGCAGCGTCGCCTCTAGGTTCCAGGTAGGGGAGACCCAGTACTTC
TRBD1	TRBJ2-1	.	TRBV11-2	CASRTQTGDGEQFF	TGTGCCAGCAGGACCCAGACAGGGGATGGTGAGCAGTTCTTC
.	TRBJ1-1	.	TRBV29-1	CSVGDWNTEAFF	TGCAGCGTTGGGGACTGGAACACTGAAGCTTTCTTT
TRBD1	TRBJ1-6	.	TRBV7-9	CASSLGRTGTTLHF	TGTGCCAGCAGCTTGGGGAGGACAGGCACCACCCTCCACTTT